The 3 T cell receptor beta chains below come from one sample, sequenced in a study of TIL therapy for anti-PD-1-resistant metastatic lung cancer. Sequencing used immunoSEQ v3. Data came from immunoSEQ multiplex PCR; TCRdb stores just in-frame clones and leaves some out. The sample consists of under 55,000 clones, 79% of them appearing once. Time point reported: pre-treatment sample, taken before nivolumab and TIL therapy. The sample consisted of blood, taken at baseline. Every receptor here comes from a woman between 30 and 85 years old with non-small cell lung cancer.

This sequence joins TRBV10-3 and TRBJ1-4; 8 bases fit TRBD1. The CDR3 runs to 14 residues. CDR1 ENHRY and CDR2 SYGVKD come from the germline V gene. Losses at the gene ends were 6 bases for V and 13 bases for J; bases not matched to a gene: 13. CDR3 sequence: CAISPAGTGTRLFF. The DNA of the CDR3 is TGTGCCATCAGCCCTGCCGGGACAGGAACTAGACTGTTTTTT.

The J gene is TRBJ2-7, the V gene TRBV30; TRBD2 aligns across 10 bases. From germline, CDR1 is GTSNPN and CDR2 SVGIG (reference sequence). CDR3 length: 12 residues. The junction had 1 base not matched to a gene; V was cut back by 4 bases and J by 4 bases. The CDR3 DNA is TGTGCCTGGACTAGCGGGGGTTACGAGCAGTACTTC. It codes for CAWTSGGYEQYF.

The chain is built from TRBV2 and TRBJ2-7, with a tentative D call TRBD2 (5 bases). V lost 2 bases and J lost 3, with 8 bases in between. Germline V lookup: CDR1 SNHLY, CDR2 FYNNEI. The CDR3 consists of 13 residues. CDR3 region: CASSETGLYEQYF. The DNA for the CDR3 is TGTGCCAGCAGTGAAACTGGACTCTACGAGCAGTACTTC.